Included here is one T cell receptor beta chain sequence, with context. These data belong to a study of blood T cell repertoires in COVID-19. Assay: immunoSEQ multiplex PCR; the TCRdb copy retains only in-frame clones and omits some. The data contain 30,000 to 40,000 clones, over 75% of them singletons. Germline V gene data show CDR1 as MGHRA and CDR2 as YSYEKL. This CDR3 is built from 17 residues. The V gene end was trimmed by 0 bases and the J gene end by 8 bases; junction bases not matched to a gene: 10. J is TRBJ2-1 and V is TRBV4-1; 10 nucleotides line up with TRBD2. This clonotype was sampled from a man in his fifties or sixties with active COVID-19. Sample: peripheral blood. CDR3 residues: CASSQDPGASGSDEQFF. CDR3 nucleotides: TGCGCCAGCAGCCAAGACCCCGGGGCTAGCGGGAGCGATGAGCAGTTCTTC.